This T cell receptor beta chain appears in the sequencing data of a study of blood T cell repertoires in COVID-19. Across the study: The samples span acute and convalescent COVID-19 from the United States, Italy and Spain. The cDNA or gDNA used as material had been derived from T cells, B-cell-depleted T cells, or PBMCs.

Germline CDR1 reads MNHEY; CDR2 reads SMNVEV (reference sequence). Trimming left V 8 bases short and J 7 bases short, with 9 bases between. The CDR3 spans 11 residues. TCRdb's table, derived via immunoSEQ multiplex PCR, lists solely in-frame clones and lacks some. The data show about 190,000 clones, with approximately 92% seen just once and around 0.5% held by the top ten. This receptor was identified in a man between 50 and 59 years old with acute or convalescent COVID-19. The chain is built from TRBV27 and TRBJ2-1; no definite D call. The sample was peripheral blood. The CDR3 DNA reads TGTGCCAGCCGCCTGAGAAATGAGCAGTTCTTC. Encoded protein: CASRLRNEQFF.